Presented here are 23 T cell receptor beta chains from one specimen sequenced in a study of CD8+ T cells in alopecia areata. Sequencing relied on a cDNA template that was reverse transcribed from extracted RNA. Method: immunoSEQ multiplex PCR; TCRdb's copy keeps in-frame clones and lacks some. The sample holds 110,000 to 150,000 clones; less than 65% are singletons and the top ten take 36%. The sample comprised CD8+ T cells sorted from blood. Receptor source: a human donor in good health.

This clone was counted only a few times. The chain employs TRBV30 and TRBJ2-7, with TRBD1 matching 7 bases. Germline CDR1 is GTSNPN and CDR2 is SVGIG (reference sequence). This CDR3 has 14 residues. Trimming took 1 base from V and 5 from J; bases not matched to a gene: 8. This CDR3 is CAWSGGRGRDEQYF. The CDR3 DNA reads as TGTGCCTGGAGTGGAGGTAGGGGGCGCGACGAGCAGTACTTC.

The chain carries TRBV6-5 and TRBJ2-7; D is undetermined. The CDR3 totals 13 residues. Trimming left V 7 bases short and J 0 bases short, with 10 bases between. Germline V gene sequence: CDR1 MNHEY, CDR2 SVGAGI. The CDR3 region is CASKGKPSYEQYF. CDR3 coding DNA: TGTGCCAGCAAGGGAAAACCCTCCTACGAGCAGTACTTC.

A few counts support this clone. The chain uses TRBV5-4 and TRBJ2-1; D not certain. V shed 1 base and J shed 7 bases, with 9 bases lying between them. CDR1 is SGHNT and CDR2 is YYREEE in the germline V gene (reference sequence). CDR3 length: 13 amino acids. The CDR3 region is CASSLRPMNEQFF. CDR3 nucleotide sequence: TGTGCCAGCAGCTTGAGGCCTATGAATGAGCAGTTCTTC.

This clone was detected only a few times. The V and J genes are TRBV9 and TRBJ2-7, with 8 nucleotides matching TRBD2. V gave up 2 bases and J gave up 6 bases; unmatched junction bases: 7. Germline CDR1 is SGDLS and CDR2 is YYNGEE. The CDR3 contains 14 residues. This CDR3 is CASSVSGSVGEQYF. CDR3 sequence (DNA): TGTGCCAGCAGCGTGAGCGGGAGTGTAGGCGAGCAGTACTTC.

The rearrangement uses TRBV7-9 and TRBJ2-7, with D possibly TRBD2 on 6 matching bases. The V gene lost 5 bases and the J gene lost 2 bases, with 19 bases spanning the gap. Per the germline V gene, CDR1 is SEHNR and CDR2 is FQNEAQ (reference sequence). CDR3 length: 16 residues. The CDR3 loop is CASSGRERAGTYEQYF. The CDR3, as DNA: TGTGCCAGCAGCGGCCGAGAGCGGGCCGGGACCTACGAGCAGTACTTC. Based on the CDR3 plus reference TRBV7-9 and TRBJ2-7, the full variable domain is DTGVSQNPRHKITKRGQNVTFRCDPISEHNRLYWYRQTLGQGPEFLTYFQNEAQLEKSRLLSDRFSAERPKGSFSTLEIQRTEQGDSAMYLCASSGRERAGTYEQYFGPGTRLTVT.

The gene calls are TRBV25-1 and TRBJ1-1, with TRBD1 as a possible D gene (6 bases). Trimming removed 7 bases at V and 5 bases at J, with 14 bases between. This CDR3 is 13 amino acids long. CDR1 and CDR2 from the germline V gene are MGHDK and SYGVNS. The CDR3 loop reads CASTTGSDTEAFF. The CDR3 region has the DNA TGTGCCAGCACCACAGGGTCCGATACTGAAGCTTTCTTT.

This clone was recorded a few times. Other DNA variants within this sample encode the same CDR3. The CDR3 loop is CASSFAGELFF. CDR3 coding DNA: TGTGCCAGCAGCTTTGCCGGGGAGCTGTTTTTT. The chain couples TRBV7-9 to TRBJ2-2, with unresolved D. The V end was cut by 3 bases, the J end by 6 bases, with 2 bases between. This CDR3 has 11 residues. Germline CDR1 SEHNR, CDR2 FQNEAQ (reference sequence).

As regards this clone: Other DNA sequences of this sample code for an identical CDR3. This sequence joins TRBV29-1 and TRBJ1-2; no clear D gene. This CDR3 has 11 amino acids. Trimming pared 1 base from V and 6 bases from J, leaving 6 bases between. Germline-derived CDR1 and CDR2 are SQVTM and ANQGSEA. This chain's CDR3 is CSVEVRDGYTF. The CDR3 DNA reads TGCAGCGTTGAAGTGAGGGATGGCTACACCTTC.

The V and J genes are TRBV11-2 and TRBJ1-2, with D unclear. The CDR3 loop spans 13 amino acids. Germline CDR1 is SGHAT and CDR2 is FQNNGV. The V gene lost 3 bases and the J gene lost 6 bases, with 11 bases spanning the gap. This chain's CDR3 is CASSFDHRDGYTF. For the CDR3, the DNA is TGTGCCAGCAGCTTCGACCATAGAGATGGCTACACCTTC.

V is TRBV27 and J is TRBJ2-7; weak D call: TRBD1 (6 bases). The CDR3 covers 14 residues. Trimming removed 5 bases at V and 6 bases at J, with 17 bases between. CDR1 is MNHEY and CDR2 is SMNVEV in the germline V gene (reference sequence). CDR3 nucleotide sequence: TGTGCCAGCAGTACAAGGTCAGGGGTCGGCGAGCAGTACTTC. Translating it yields CASSTRSGVGEQYF.

This sequence joins TRBV7-9 and TRBJ2-1; 9 nucleotides align to TRBD2. There are 15 residues in the CDR3. CDR1 and CDR2 from the germline V gene are SEHNR and FQNEAQ (reference sequence). Unmatched junction bases numbered 10, after V lost 5 bases and J lost 8 bases. In DNA, the CDR3 is TGTGCCAGCAGCCGTAGTGGCGGGAGGGCCCATGAGCAGTTCTTC. Protein: CASSRSGGRAHEQFF.

This chain joins TRBV27 and TRBJ1-5, with D perhaps matching TRBD1 (5 bases). V gave up 10 bases and J gave up 6 bases, with 19 bases separating them. The CDR3 contains 14 residues. Per germline, CDR1 MNHEY and CDR2 SMNVEV (reference sequence). Here the CDR3 DNA reads TGTGCCACCATGGGGCGGGGAAAAGGTCAGCCCCAGCATTTT. It translates to CATMGRGKGQPQHF.

This clone has just one count. V and J are TRBV13 and TRBJ2-7; D is unclear. V gave up 5 bases and J gave up 0 bases, with 17 bases separating them. This CDR3 spans 16 amino acids. The germline V gene has CDR1 PRHDT and CDR2 FYEKMQ (reference sequence). CDR3 sequence reads: CASSPAGDKSSYEQYF. For the CDR3, the DNA is TGTGCCAGCAGCCCAGCTGGGGATAAGAGCTCCTACGAGCAGTACTTC.

This clone was detected a few times. The rearrangement links TRBV10-3 to TRBJ2-5; D is unclear. Looked up from germline, CDR1 is ENHRY and CDR2 is SYGVKD. Deletions cut 2 bases from V and 5 bases from J, with 9 bases between. The CDR3 is 13 amino acids. The CDR3 bases are TGTGCCATCAGTGAGGGTAGCCGGGAGACCCAGTACTTC. This translates into CAISEGSRETQYF.

The chain combines TRBV4-1 with TRBJ1-2, with 7 bases lining up with TRBD1. The CDR3 length is 15 residues. With V trimmed by 1 base and J by 0 bases, 2 bases remained unmatched. CDR1 and CDR2 (germline): MGHRA, YSYEKL. The CDR3 DNA sequence: TGCGCCAGCAGCCAAGGGACAGGCGCTAACTATGGCTACACCTTC. Amino acids: CASSQGTGANYGYTF.

The table lists this clone with a count of one. The chain has TRBV7-6 and TRBJ2-2; TRBD2 aligns across 9 bases. The CDR3 is 16 residues long. CDR1 SGHVS and CDR2 FNYEAQ come from the germline V gene. With V trimmed by 3 bases and J by 7 bases, 9 bases remained unmatched. CDR3 DNA sequence: TGTGCCAGCAGCTTGATGGCTAGCGGGACGGGCGGGGAGCTGTTTTTT. Residues: CASSLMASGTGGELFF.

The genes are TRBV9 and TRBJ1-2, with TRBD1 matching over 7 bases. Germline CDR1 reads SGDLS; CDR2 reads YYNGEE. CDR3 length: 17 amino acids. V shed 5 bases, J shed 0 bases, and the junction held 13 bases outside the gene matches. The CDR3 DNA is TGTGCCAGCAGTGCCGGACAGGTAAACCCGGCTAACTATGGCTACACCTTC. Protein: CASSAGQVNPANYGYTF.

This clone was seen a handful of times. The V and J genes are TRBV29-1 and TRBJ1-1; D gene uncertain. V gave up 1 base and J gave up 0 bases, with 15 bases separating them. There are 16 residues in the CDR3. From germline, CDR1 is SQVTM and CDR2 ANQGSEA. CDR3 coding DNA: TGCAGCGTTGAAGCAAACGGGCTACGACTGAACACTGAAGCTTTCTTT. Encoded protein: CSVEANGLRLNTEAFF.

This sequence joins TRBV7-6 and TRBJ2-3, with a weak D call TRBD2 (6 bases). Germline CDR1 is SGHVS and CDR2 is FNYEAQ. Trimming cost V 5 bases and J 2 bases, with 20 bases left between them. The length of the CDR3 is 17 residues. The CDR3 protein is CASSPRRSGGTTDTQYF. CDR3 nucleotides: TGTGCCAGCAGCCCGCGTAGGTCCGGAGGGACCACAGATACGCAGTATTTT.

The sample holds a few counts of this clone. This CDR3 is CASSDTGLAGNEQFF. The DNA for the CDR3 is TGTGCCAGCAGTGATACGGGACTAGCGGGGAATGAGCAGTTCTTC. The gene calls are TRBV2 and TRBJ2-1, with TRBD2 matching 13 bases. The CDR3 length is 15 residues. The V segment lost 3 bases and the J segment 7 bases; nucleotides outside the gene matches: 3. In germline, CDR1 is SNHLY, CDR2 FYNNEI.

This sequence joins TRBV29-1 and TRBJ2-5, with TRBD1 as a possible D gene (6 bases). The CDR3 is made up of 15 amino acids. In germline, CDR1 is SQVTM, CDR2 ANQGSEA. Trimming cost V 7 bases and J 7 bases, with 25 bases left between them. CDR3 sequence reads: CSATILTGLVGTQYF. CDR3 sequence (DNA): TGCAGCGCCACTATATTAACAGGGTTGGTGGGGACCCAGTACTTC.

This rearrangement joins TRBV6-5 to TRBJ2-7, with D possibly matching TRBD1 (6 bases). The germline V and J ends were trimmed by 3 bases and 2 bases, with 14 bases remaining between them. This CDR3 contains 15 residues. Germline V gene sequence: CDR1 MNHEY, CDR2 SVGAGI. The CDR3 DNA reads as TGTGCCAGCAGTTATCAGGGGCCGTCCCCCTACGAGCAGTACTTC. Protein sequence: CASSYQGPSPYEQYF.

The V gene is TRBV11-2, the J gene TRBJ1-2; the D gene is possibly TRBD1 (5 bases). The CDR3 loop spans 13 amino acids. With 2 bases removed from V and 8 bases from J, the gap between germline ends came to 12 bases. CDR1 is SGHAT and CDR2 is FQNNGV in the germline V gene. Here the CDR3 DNA reads TGTGCCAGCAGCTTACTCCTCGGGGACGGCTACACCTTC. Translated, it gives CASSLLLGDGYTF.